This record concerns one TCR beta chain sequence. The sample originates from a study of blood T cell repertoires in COVID-19. Overall study context: Samples of COVID-19 (acute and convalescent) were obtained from the United States, Italy and Spain.

With 1 base clipped from V and 4 bases from J, the junction kept 7 bases outside the gene matches. CDR1 and CDR2 from the germline V gene are LNHDA and SQIVND (reference sequence). This CDR3 is 17 amino acids long. Only in-frame clones appear in the TCRdb table, and some are missing; sequencing was by immunoSEQ multiplex PCR. This sample carries about 370,000 clones, 70% to 90% of them seen once, and the ten largest clones take about 3%. The clonotype was recovered from a woman aged 30 to 39 with COVID-19, enrolled during active disease. This sequence joins TRBV19 and TRBJ1-2; 12 bases are shared with TRBD1. The sequenced material came from peripheral blood. The CDR3 nucleotides read TGTGCCAGTAGTATAGTGTTTGGGACAGGGGGCATCTATGGCTACACCTTC. It translates to CASSIVFGTGGIYGYTF.